The sequence of this TCR beta chain was determined in a study of T cell responses to AZD1222 COVID-19 vaccine. The CDR3 runs 15 residues. Per germline, CDR1 MDHEN and CDR2 SYDVKM. V lost 2 bases to trimming and J lost 1 base, with 12 bases between them. This table comes from immunoSEQ multiplex PCR, and its TCRdb copy is limited to in-frame clones, with some not included. This sample carries around 140,000 clones, over 75% of them seen once, and the ten largest clones take over 7%. Sequencing was performed on peripheral blood, taken on day 0 of AZD1222 vaccination. The rearrangement joins TRBV28 to TRBJ2-7; a possible D gene is TRBD2 (7 bases). The clonotype originates from an adult in good health. CDR3 amino acids: CASSLGGARSYEQYF. For the CDR3, the DNA is TGTGCCAGCAGTTTAGGGGGGGCTCGGTCCTACGAGCAGTACTTC. The full variable domain, rest sourced from reference TRBV28 and TRBJ2-7, is DVKVTQSSRYLVKRTGEKVFLECVQDMDHENMFWYRQDPGLGLRLIYFSYDVKMKEKGDIPEGYSVSREKKERFSLILESASTNQTSMYLCASSLGGARSYEQYFGPGTRLTVT.